The subject of this entry is one TCR beta chain. Germline trimming cut 0 bases from V and 4 bases from J; bases unmatched to any gene: 5. Germline assignment: CDR1 SSHAT and CDR2 FNYEAQ (reference sequence). The CDR3 has 16 residues. This specimen comes from a study of control samples from healthy donors and cancer patients. This table comes from immunoSEQ multiplex PCR, and its TCRdb copy is limited to in-frame clones, with some not included. The repertoire includes around 50,000 clones, about 91% of them detected once, and 0.8% to 1% sits in the top ten. The clonotype was recovered from a man aged 25-45 years with colorectal cancer. Sequencing was performed on PBMCs. The V call is TRBV7-7, the J call TRBJ2-3, with TRBD1 matching over 9 bases. CDR3 residues: CASSLATGTGSDTQYF. CDR3 bases: TGTGCCAGCAGCTTAGCAACCGGGACAGGGTCAGATACGCAGTATTTT.